This TCR beta chain was captured by sequencing in a study of shared clonotypes between healthy human individuals. Study background: Samples came from two female and a few male donors aged 18 to 49.

On this clone itself: No antigen is known for it.

Measured with immunoSEQ multiplex PCR; TCRdb has only the in-frame clones, and not every one. This table has approximately 2,000,000 clones, roughly 95% appearing once. General study points: Large sequencing depth failed to make sorted-subset sequencing complete, rarefaction showed. A generally larger estimated richness was seen in naive subsets than in memory subsets.

The V gene lost 2 bases and the J gene lost 2 bases, with 7 bases spanning the gap. The germline CDR1 and CDR2 sequences are MNHEY and SMNVEV (reference sequence). The CDR3 length is 15 residues. The naive CD8 fraction comprised CD45RO-negative cells positively selected for CCR7 and excluded terminally differentiated effector memory CD45RA+ cells. Those who donated, Caucasian adults without exception, all lived in Nashville, Tennessee. The chain links TRBV27 to TRBJ1-6, with D possibly being TRBD1 (5 bases). This receptor was taken from a man younger than 35 in good health. Some clones in this sample may be carry-over from other donors' samples. The sequenced sample consisted of naive CD8+ T cells from PBMCs. The CDR3 loop reads CASSLQTAYNSPLHF. The CDR3 DNA follows: TGTGCCAGCAGTTTACAGACAGCCTATAATTCACCCCTCCACTTT.